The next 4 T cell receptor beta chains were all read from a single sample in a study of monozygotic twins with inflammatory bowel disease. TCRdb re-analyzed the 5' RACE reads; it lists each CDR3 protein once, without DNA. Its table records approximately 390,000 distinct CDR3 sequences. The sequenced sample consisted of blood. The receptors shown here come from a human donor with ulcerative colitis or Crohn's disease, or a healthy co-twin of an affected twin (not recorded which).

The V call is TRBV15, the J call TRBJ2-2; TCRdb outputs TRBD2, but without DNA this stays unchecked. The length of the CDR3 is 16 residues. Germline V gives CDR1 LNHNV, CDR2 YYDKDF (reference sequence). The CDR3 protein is CATSRDRGGKTGELFF.

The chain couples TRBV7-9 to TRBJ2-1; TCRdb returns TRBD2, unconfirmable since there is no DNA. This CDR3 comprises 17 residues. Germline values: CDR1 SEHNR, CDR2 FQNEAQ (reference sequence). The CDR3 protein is CASSLGVREGSGNEQFF.

The CDR3 loop is CASSWGGETSGAFEFF. The rearrangement uses TRBV5-1 and TRBJ2-1; the D call from TCRdb, TRBD2, cannot be confirmed without DNA. CDR3 size: 16 residues. From germline, CDR1 is SGHRS and CDR2 YFSETQ.

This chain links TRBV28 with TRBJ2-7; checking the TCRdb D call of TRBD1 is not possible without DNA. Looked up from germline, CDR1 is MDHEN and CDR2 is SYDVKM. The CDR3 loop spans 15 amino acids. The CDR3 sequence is CASRPIRDRTYEQYF.